The 27 T cell receptor beta chains presented below share a single source sample, sequenced in a study of blood T cell repertoires in COVID-19. The protocol was immunoSEQ multiplex PCR, while the TCRdb copy is restricted to in-frame clones and leaves out a portion. The table records a few hundred thousand clones, roughly nine tenths of them present only once. The sequenced sample was PBMCs or T cells enriched from blood (not recorded which). The receptor set was obtained from a woman aged 50 to 60 who had recovered from COVID-19.

J is TRBJ1-5 and V is TRBV4-3; unclear D gene. Germline assignment: CDR1 LGHNA and CDR2 YSLEER. V lost 6 bases to trimming and J lost 1 base, with 13 bases between them. The CDR3 has 15 residues. The CDR3: CASRRDILSNQPQHF. The CDR3 nucleotides read TGCGCCAGCAGACGTGACATATTGAGCAATCAGCCCCAGCATTTT.

This CDR3 reads CASIRPPSSWTGGGTEAFF. In DNA form, the CDR3 reads TGTGCCAGCATCCGCCCTCCCTCCTCTTGGACAGGGGGCGGCACTGAAGCTTTCTTT. This chain connects TRBV28 to TRBJ1-1, with 11 bases fitting TRBD1. Germline lookup yields CDR1 MDHEN and CDR2 SYDVKM. The length of the CDR3 is 19 residues. The V segment lost 7 bases and the J segment 4 bases; nucleotides outside the gene matches: 20.

The chain combines TRBV3-1 (or the pseudogene TRBV3-2) with TRBJ1-5; D gene ambiguous. Trimming took 4 bases from V and 10 from J, leaving 14 bases between them. Germline loops: CDR1 LGHDT, CDR2 YNNKEL (reference sequence). The CDR3 is 13 residues long. CDR3 in amino acids: CASSPAHQLPQHF. The CDR3 DNA reads TGTGCCAGCAGCCCCGCACACCAACTACCCCAGCATTTT.

This clone was detected once. J is TRBJ2-3 and V is TRBV7-2, with 12 bases identical to TRBD2. The CDR3 consists of 16 residues. The ends lost 1 base at V and 5 bases at J; junction bases unmatched: 4. Germline CDR1 SGHTA, CDR2 FQGNSA. The CDR3 region is CASSLVLAGGGDTQYF. As DNA, the CDR3 is TGTGCCAGCAGCTTAGTACTAGCGGGAGGAGGAGATACGCAGTATTTT.

The chain joins TRBV6-5 to TRBJ2-1; TRBD2 agrees at 12 bases. The CDR3 spans 16 residues. V lost 2 bases to trimming and J lost 4 bases; unmatched junction nucleotides: 3. The germline V gene encodes CDR1 MNHEY and CDR2 SVGAGI. In DNA, the CDR3 is TGTGCCAGCAGTTACCTGCTAGCGGGAGGGTACAATGAGCAGTTCTTC. This gives the protein CASSYLLAGGYNEQFF.

This sequence joins TRBV7-2 and TRBJ1-2; D not resolved. Trimming removed 4 bases from V and 0 bases from J, with 12 bases in between. The CDR3 is made up of 15 amino acids. Germline V gene lookup returns CDR1 SGHTA and CDR2 FQGNSA. The CDR3 DNA is TGTGCCAGCAGCTCGAGATACGGAGCTAACTATGGCTACACCTTC. Amino acid sequence: CASSSRYGANYGYTF.

The chain combines TRBV9 with TRBJ2-3; 11 bases map to TRBD2. The germline gives CDR1 SGDLS, CDR2 YYNGEE. This CDR3 comprises 15 residues. With 4 bases clipped from V and 5 bases from J, the junction kept 6 bases outside the gene matches. CDR3 nucleotide sequence: TGTGCCAGCAGCCTGACTAGCGGGATAGGAGATACGCAGTATTTT. Translation gives CASSLTSGIGDTQYF. The variable domain in full, with the rest retrieved from reference TRBV9 and TRBJ2-3, is DSGVTQTPKHLITATGQRVTLRCSPRSGDLSVYWYQQSLDQGLQFLIQYYNGEERAKGNILERFSAQQFPDLHSELNLSSLELGDSALYFCASSLTSGIGDTQYFGPGTRLTVL.

This clone was seen only once. The CDR3 loop reads CASSQDSNTEAFF. In nucleotides, the CDR3 is TGTGCCAGCAGCCAAGACTCGAACACTGAAGCTTTCTTT. This chain links TRBV4-2 with TRBJ1-1; D is undetermined. The CDR3 consists of 13 residues. Trimming stripped 0 bases from V and 1 base from J, with 3 bases between. Per the germline V gene, CDR1 is LGHNA and CDR2 is YNFKEQ.

This clone was recorded once. V is TRBV7-3 and J is TRBJ2-1; 11 nucleotides match TRBD2. The CDR3 is 15 amino acids. CDR1 and CDR2 (germline): SGHTA, FQGTGA. Unmatched junction bases numbered 8, after V lost 5 bases and J lost 8 bases. DNA for the CDR3: TGTGCCAGCAGCATTGTAGCGGGAGGGCCGTATGAGCAGTTCTTC. It specifies CASSIVAGGPYEQFF.

This clone was seen only once. V gene TRBV25-1 combines with J gene TRBJ2-3, with 7 bases matching TRBD1. Germline values: CDR1 MGHDK, CDR2 SYGVNS. J gave up 6 bases and V 4 bases, and 7 bases lay outside the gene matches. CDR3 length equals 14 residues. CDR3 DNA sequence: TGTGCCAGCAGTGTGGGAAAGGGGGCCGATACGCAGTATTTT. Protein: CASSVGKGADTQYF.

The J gene is TRBJ2-1, the V gene TRBV5-6, with a tentative D call TRBD1 (5 bases). V lost 2 bases and J lost 7, with 16 bases in between. CDR1 SGHDT and CDR2 YYEEEE come from the germline V gene. The CDR3 runs to 15 residues. CDR3 bases: TGTGCCAGCAGCTTACCCAGGGTTCGTACTAATGAGCAGTTCTTC. It specifies CASSLPRVRTNEQFF.

The gene calls are TRBV6-2 or TRBV6-3 and TRBJ1-2, with no clear D. This CDR3 contains 13 residues. The germline CDR1 and CDR2 sequences are MNHEY and SVGEGT. Trimming shortened V by 1 base and J by 8 bases, and 11 bases separated the two germline ends. CDR3 loop: CASSYWVEMGYTF. The CDR3 DNA follows: TGTGCCAGCAGTTACTGGGTGGAGATGGGCTACACCTTC.

This clone was found once. The chain is built from TRBV9 and TRBJ2-1; D uncertain. The germline CDR1 and CDR2 sequences are SGDLS and YYNGEE. The CDR3 has 13 amino acids. V lost 4 bases, J lost 6 bases, and 11 bases lay in between. The chain's CDR3 is CASSFQTGNEQFF. The CDR3 nucleotides read TGTGCCAGCAGCTTTCAGACTGGCAATGAGCAGTTCTTC. Looking up the rest from reference TRBV9 and TRBJ2-1 gives the full variable domain: DSGVTQTPKHLITATGQRVTLRCSPRSGDLSVYWYQQSLDQGLQFLIQYYNGEERAKGNILERFSAQQFPDLHSELNLSSLELGDSALYFCASSFQTGNEQFFGPGTRLTVL.

CDR3 loop: CASSYSGQAREKLFF. Here the CDR3 DNA reads TGTGCCAGCAGTTACTCGGGCCAGGCAAGGGAAAAACTGTTTTTT. The chain has TRBV6-5 and TRBJ1-4; D gene unclear. Germline CDR1 and CDR2: MNHEY and SVGAGI. The CDR3 is 15 residues long. Trimming removed 0 bases at V and 8 bases at J, with 13 bases between.

The rearrangement joins TRBV28 to TRBJ1-2; a possible D gene is TRBD1 (5 bases). Trimming cost V 3 bases and J 5 bases, with 19 bases left between them. Germline V gene data show CDR1 as MDHEN and CDR2 as SYDVKM. The CDR3 runs 16 residues. The DNA for the CDR3 is TGTGCCAGCAGTTTGGCGGGACGGAGGCCCCATTATGGCTACACCTTC. Translated: CASSLAGRRPHYGYTF.

The CDR3 sequence: CASSLGLGYNEQFF. The CDR3 DNA follows: TGCGCCAGCAGTCTCGGACTAGGGTACAATGAGCAGTTCTTC. The chain uses TRBV5-1 and TRBJ2-1; TRBD2 matches 7 bases. The CDR3 contains 14 residues. V shed 5 bases, J shed 4 bases, and the junction held 6 bases outside the gene matches. Germline V lookup: CDR1 SGHRS, CDR2 YFSETQ.

V usage is TRBV6-5 and J usage is TRBJ2-2; D unresolved. The CDR3 contains 15 residues. The V end lost 7 bases, the J end lost 6 bases, and 18 bases lay between the germline ends. Germline V CDR1 and CDR2: MNHEY, SVGAGI. The CDR3 nucleotides are TGTGCCAGCACCGCGCTGGATCCTGGAGCCGGGGAGCTGTTTTTT. This encodes CASTALDPGAGELFF.

This rearrangement joins TRBV30 to TRBJ2-5; TRBD2 agrees at 13 bases. Germline loops: CDR1 GTSNPN, CDR2 SVGIG (reference sequence). The ends lost 1 base at V and 5 bases at J; junction bases unmatched: 10. CDR3 length: 17 amino acids. Here the CDR3 reads CAWSGRVTSGRLETQYF. CDR3 bases: TGTGCCTGGAGTGGTAGGGTGACTAGCGGGAGGCTGGAGACCCAGTACTTC. The variable domain in full, completed from reference TRBV30 and TRBJ2-5, reads SQTIHQWPATLVQPVGSPLSLECTVEGTSNPNLYWYRQAAGRGLQLLFYSVGIGQISSEVPQNLSASRPQDRQFILSSKKLLLSDSGFYLCAWSGRVTSGRLETQYFGPGTRLLVL.

In its sample, this clone was seen a few times. The J gene is TRBJ2-1, the V gene TRBV5-5, with D maybe TRBD2 (5 bases). Germline loops: CDR1 SGHKS, CDR2 YYEKEE (reference sequence). Deletions cut 3 bases from V and 1 base from J, with 5 bases between. CDR3 size: 13 residues. The CDR3 loop reads CASSSGSYNEQFF. In DNA, the CDR3 is TGTGCCAGCAGCTCGGGGTCCTACAATGAGCAGTTCTTC.

J is TRBJ1-1 and V is TRBV21-1; the table's TRBD1 call for D was not verified on the DNA. TRBV21-1 is deemed a pseudogene. The CDR3 contains 16 residues. Written as DNA, the CDR3 is TGTGCCAGCAGCATTGGAAACCGGGACAGGGGCACTGAAGCTTTCTTT. It specifies CASSIGNRDRGTEAFF.

This clone came up a few times. The genes are TRBV7-9 and TRBJ1-5; tentatively, D is TRBD1 (5 bases). V was cut by 1 base and J by 2 bases, with 9 bases left in between. The CDR3 length is 15 residues. Germline CDR1 is SEHNR and CDR2 is FQNEAQ (reference sequence). The chain's CDR3 is CASSLGGAGNQPQHF. In nucleotides, the CDR3 is TGTGCCAGCAGCTTAGGCGGGGCTGGCAATCAGCCCCAGCATTTT.

This sequence joins TRBV7-9 and TRBJ2-2, with D hard to call. This CDR3 contains 15 residues. With 1 base removed from V and 0 bases from J, the gap between germline ends came to 6 bases. CDR1 and CDR2 from the germline V gene are SEHNR and FQNEAQ (reference sequence). CDR3 in amino acids: CASSLVSPNTGELFF. DNA for the CDR3: TGTGCCAGCAGCTTAGTCTCCCCGAACACCGGGGAGCTGTTTTTT.

The chain uses TRBV24-1 and TRBJ2-1; a weak D match, TRBD2 (5 bases). Germline CDR1 and CDR2: KGHDR and SFDVKD. The CDR3 totals 15 residues. Trimming cost V 3 bases and J 2 bases, with 10 bases left between them. In DNA, the CDR3 is TGTGCCACCAGTGATAACCGGGAAACCTACAATGAGCAGTTCTTC. Residues: CATSDNRETYNEQFF.

In this sample, this clone turned up once. The rearrangement joins TRBV15 to TRBJ2-7; no clear D gene. V was trimmed by 0 bases and J by 6 bases, leaving 6 bases between them. The CDR3 spans 12 residues. In germline, CDR1 is LNHNV, CDR2 YYDKDF (reference sequence). CDR3 sequence reads: CATSRDSSEQYF. CDR3 DNA: TGTGCCACCAGCAGAGATAGCTCCGAGCAGTACTTC. The whole variable domain, remainder taken from reference TRBV15 and TRBJ2-7, is DAMVIQNPRYQVTQFGKPVTLSCSQTLNHNVMYWYQQKSSQAPKLLFHYYDKDFNNEADTPDNFQSRRPNTSFCFLDIRSPGLGDTAMYLCATSRDSSEQYFGPGTRLTVT.

This sequence joins TRBV6-5 and TRBJ2-7; D remains unclear. Trimming pared 6 bases from V and 2 bases from J, leaving 17 bases between. There are 15 residues in the CDR3. Germline V gene data show CDR1 as MNHEY and CDR2 as SVGAGI. The CDR3 bases are TGTGCCAGCAGCCGCGCGCTAGTTTCGACCTACGAGCAGTACTTC. This gives the protein CASSRALVSTYEQYF.

The V call is TRBV28, the J call TRBJ1-1; 9 positions agree with TRBD1. V lost 7 bases to trimming and J lost 6 bases; unmatched junction nucleotides: 9. Germline CDR1 and CDR2: MDHEN and SYDVKM. The CDR3 length is 14 residues. CDR3 in DNA: TGTGCCAGCACCTTAACCGGGACAGGGTCTGAAGCTTTCTTT. This gives the protein CASTLTGTGSEAFF.

The chain joins TRBV4-1 to TRBJ2-2, with no clear D. V was trimmed by 4 bases and J by 5 bases, leaving 11 bases between them. CDR1 and CDR2 (germline): MGHRA, YSYEKL. The length of the CDR3 is 14 residues. The CDR3: CASSPILRTGELFF. DNA of the CDR3: TGCGCCAGCAGCCCGATCCTCCGGACCGGGGAGCTGTTTTTT.